This T cell receptor beta chain stems from a study of T cells after yellow fever vaccination. Overall study results and limits: Boosting was followed by the reappearance of most primary-vaccination clones (under 97% CD4, around 86% CD8).

A word on this clonotype: Its antigen is not identified.

TCR cDNA, made by 5'RACE template switching, carried an added universal primer site and UMIs. TCRdb re-derived calls from the 5' RACE reads in MiXCR, one entry per CDR3 protein. Among 310,000 or so distinct CDR3 sequences, 3% to 4.5% were seen once, and the ten largest hold about a quarter. This clonotype originated in a man younger than 35 who received the YFV17D yellow fever vaccine. The source was PBMCs, collected on the day of the yellow fever booster vaccination.

CDR3 loop: CASSRRDKGREQPQHF. The CDR3, as DNA: TGTGCCAGCAGCCGAAGGGACAAGGGCCGTGAACAGCCCCAGCATTTT. The chain employs TRBV4-2 and TRBJ1-5; TRBD1 is a possible D gene (6 bases). The CDR3 extends over 16 amino acids. Trimming removed 4 bases from V and 7 bases from J, with 20 bases in between. Germline V lookup: CDR1 LGHNA, CDR2 YNFKEQ.